These 18 T cell receptor beta chains were sequenced from one sample in a study of blood T cell repertoires in COVID-19. Assay used: immunoSEQ multiplex PCR; TCRdb lists only in-frame clones, some missing. The table lists 250,000 to 350,000 clones, approximately 90% of them singletons. The specimen was PBMCs or T cells enriched from blood (not recorded which). The receptor set was obtained from a middle-aged woman who had recovered from COVID-19.

This chain connects TRBV18 to TRBJ2-1; TRBD2 matches at 10 bases. In germline, CDR1 is KGHSH, CDR2 LQKENI. CDR3 length equals 14 residues. V shed 3 bases and J 5 bases; nucleotides not matched to a gene: 1. CDR3 DNA: TGTGCCAGCTCACCCCTAGCGGGAGACAATGAGCAGTTCTTC. As protein: CASSPLAGDNEQFF.

The V gene is TRBV30, the J gene TRBJ1-2; 8 nucleotides line up with TRBD1. J lost 8 bases, V lost 3 bases, and 8 bases had no gene match. CDR3 length: 13 residues. The germline gives CDR1 GTSNPN, CDR2 SVGIG (reference sequence). The CDR3: CAWRATGEGGYTF. CDR3 nucleotide sequence: TGTGCCTGGAGAGCGACAGGGGAGGGGGGCTACACCTTC.

The chain links TRBV7-3 to TRBJ2-5, with a tentative D call TRBD1 (6 bases). V was shortened by 5 bases and J by 4 bases, with 20 bases between the two germline ends. CDR3 length: 16 residues. CDR1 SGHTA and CDR2 FQGTGA come from the germline V gene. This CDR3 reads CASSPGGRGVVETQYF. CDR3 in DNA: TGTGCCAGCAGCCCTGGAGGCAGGGGAGTAGTAGAGACCCAGTACTTC.

The CDR3 DNA reads as TGTGCCAGTAGTATCCGACAGCTCGCGAACACCGGGGAGCTGTTTTTT. Its protein product is CASSIRQLANTGELFF. This rearrangement joins TRBV19 to TRBJ2-2, with a weak D call TRBD1 (5 bases). The germline CDR1 and CDR2 sequences are LNHDA and SQIVND (reference sequence). This CDR3 contains 16 residues. The V end lost 3 bases, the J end lost 0 bases, and 11 bases lay between the germline ends.

The chain employs TRBV5-1 and TRBJ2-7, with 9 bases fitting TRBD1. Germline assignment: CDR1 SGHRS and CDR2 YFSETQ. The CDR3 consists of 14 residues. Unmatched junction bases numbered 4, after V lost 4 bases and J lost 2 bases. The CDR3 loop reads CASSHGTGTYEQYF. The CDR3 DNA is TGCGCCAGCAGCCACGGGACAGGGACCTACGAGCAGTACTTC.

This clone was counted once. This chain joins TRBV12-5 and TRBJ2-1, with 13 bases lining up with TRBD2. V shed 4 bases and J 6 bases; nucleotides not matched to a gene: 3. Germline CDR1 and CDR2: LGHNT and FRNRAP. The CDR3 covers 15 residues. The CDR3 bases are TGTGCTAGTGGTTCCGGACTAGCGGGAGTCAATGAGCAGTTCTTC. This sequence encodes CASGSGLAGVNEQFF.

The V call is TRBV19, the J call TRBJ2-7, with D possibly being TRBD2 (5 bases). The V end lost 6 bases, the J end lost 1 base, and 16 bases lay between the germline ends. CDR3 length: 15 amino acids. The germline V gene has CDR1 LNHDA and CDR2 SQIVND (reference sequence). In DNA, the CDR3 is TGTGCCAGTAGACCTCGGCCTTCGGGATCCTACGAGCAGTACTTC. Its protein product is CASRPRPSGSYEQYF.

V gene TRBV12-3 or TRBV12-4 combines with J gene TRBJ1-1; D gene unclear. Trimming removed 7 bases at V and 1 base at J, with 10 bases between. The CDR3 totals 13 residues. CDR3 amino acids: CASTEMWNTEAFF. Here the CDR3 DNA reads TGTGCCAGCACGGAGATGTGGAACACTGAAGCTTTCTTT.

The gene calls are TRBV14 and TRBJ1-1; tentatively, D is TRBD1 (6 bases). This CDR3 is built from 15 residues. V was clipped by 1 base and J by 1 base, with 10 bases between them. In germline, CDR1 is SGHDN, CDR2 FVKESK. CDR3 nucleotide sequence: TGTGCCAGCAGCCAAGCAGGGGTCAAGAACACTGAAGCTTTCTTT. Its translation is CASSQAGVKNTEAFF.

The chain joins TRBV6-4 to TRBJ2-1; TRBD2 matches 9 bases. Germline assignment: CDR1 MRHNA and CDR2 SNTAGT. This CDR3 has 18 amino acids. Trimming cost V 2 bases and J 3 bases; bases outside gene matches: 11. In DNA, the CDR3 is TGTGCCAGCAGTGACCCCGAATCAAGCGGGAGGCTCTACAATGAGCAGTTCTTC. Translating gives CASSDPESSGRLYNEQFF.

This clone was detected a few times. The J gene is TRBJ1-2, the V gene TRBV2; TRBD1 matches at 8 bases. This CDR3 has 14 residues. Germline CDR1 is SNHLY and CDR2 is FYNNEI. The J segment lost 2 bases and the V segment lost 4 bases, leaving 3 bases of the junction unmatched. This CDR3 is CASSGQGKNYGYTF. DNA of the CDR3: TGTGCCAGCAGTGGACAGGGGAAGAACTATGGCTACACCTTC.

The chain employs TRBV15 and TRBJ1-1; no reliable D call. Germline V gene sequence: CDR1 LNHNV, CDR2 YYDKDF (reference sequence). The CDR3 contains 15 residues. V lost 5 bases and J lost 1, with 14 bases in between. The CDR3 here is CATSPKPGGNTEAFF. CDR3 DNA: TGTGCCACCAGCCCCAAACCGGGAGGGAACACTGAAGCTTTCTTT.

For the CDR3, the DNA is TGTGCCTGGAGTGTACTCGGGAGGAAGTTCTTC. It is translated as CAWSVLGRKFF. The chain uses TRBV30 and TRBJ2-1, with 7 bases identical to TRBD2. The CDR3 sequence is 11 residues long. The germline V gene encodes CDR1 GTSNPN and CDR2 SVGIG (reference sequence). V shed 0 bases and J 14 bases; nucleotides not matched to a gene: 4.

The rearrangement links TRBV29-1 to TRBJ1-1; D is unresolved. V lost 0 bases and J 5 bases, leaving 13 bases between the germline ends. Germline CDR1 reads SQVTM; CDR2 reads ANQGSEA. The CDR3 extends over 14 amino acids. The CDR3 is CSVEDQYPRTEAFF. Written as DNA, the CDR3 is TGCAGCGTTGAAGATCAATATCCGAGGACTGAAGCTTTCTTT.

A note on this clone: The sample has other DNA sequences that encode this CDR3 too. CDR3 amino acids: CASSYSLAGGGNEQFF. The CDR3 DNA is TGTGCCAGCAGTTACTCGTTAGCGGGAGGCGGTAATGAGCAGTTCTTC. This chain connects TRBV6-6 to TRBJ2-1, with TRBD2 matching over 10 bases. V lost 0 bases and J lost 7; bases outside the gene matches: 6. The CDR3 has 16 amino acids. CDR1 and CDR2 from the germline V gene are MNHNY and SVGAGI (reference sequence).

J is TRBJ2-7 and V is TRBV10-3; 9 nucleotides line up with TRBD2. CDR3 length: 16 amino acids. Germline CDR1 reads ENHRY; CDR2 reads SYGVKD. Losses at the gene ends were 4 bases for V and 0 bases for J; bases not matched to a gene: 7. Here the CDR3 DNA reads TGTGCCATCAGTGCTGTGGGTAGCGGGAGCTCCTACGAGCAGTACTTC. It yields the protein CAISAVGSGSSYEQYF.

This chain joins TRBV6-8 and TRBJ1-6; TRBD1 matches at 10 bases. Trimming cost V 8 bases and J 7 bases; bases outside gene matches: 8. The CDR3 extends over 15 amino acids. Looked up from germline, CDR1 is MNHGY and CDR2 is SAAAGT. CDR3 region: CASLRPTGGNSPLHF. The CDR3 nucleotides are TGTGCCAGCCTCCGGCCGACAGGGGGCAATTCACCCCTCCACTTT.

The rearrangement links TRBV5-1 to TRBJ2-1; 7 nucleotides line up with TRBD2. Germline V gives CDR1 SGHRS, CDR2 YFSETQ. This CDR3 has 15 residues. V shed 5 bases and J 3 bases; nucleotides not matched to a gene: 8. The CDR3 sequence: CASRGGLQYYNEQFF. As DNA, the CDR3 is TGCGCCAGCAGGGGGGGACTACAATACTACAATGAGCAGTTCTTC.